These 20 T cell receptor beta chains originate from one sample sequenced in a study of T-cell reconstitution after alpha-beta-depleted transplantation in children. Preparation of the TCRbeta library was carried out with unique molecular identifiers. TCRdb reanalysed the PCR reads using MiXCR and keeps one entry per CDR3 protein. The table has around 600,000 distinct CDR3 sequences, about 10% seen once. The sample here was PBMCs from the stem cell graft donor, taken from the stem cell graft. These receptors all stem from a human donor who donated a stem cell graft to a child with acute myeloid leukemia.

Ten or more counts support this clonotype. The rearrangement joins TRBV24-1 to TRBJ2-5, with 14 bases that match TRBD2. J was trimmed by 6 bases and V by 3 bases; bases with no gene match: 5. The CDR3 runs 16 residues. Germline V gene lookup returns CDR1 KGHDR and CDR2 SFDVKD. CDR3 sequence reads: CATSDAGLAGVKTQYF. For the CDR3, the DNA is TGTGCCACCAGTGATGCGGGACTAGCGGGAGTAAAGACCCAGTACTTC.

The chain couples TRBV30 to TRBJ2-1, with 11 bases matching TRBD2. The ends lost 7 bases at V and 3 bases at J; junction bases unmatched: 8. Germline V gene data show CDR1 as GTSNPN and CDR2 as SVGIG (reference sequence). The CDR3 totals 15 residues. The CDR3 sequence is CAFHLGLAGYNEQFF. CDR3 coding DNA: TGTGCCTTTCACCTCGGACTAGCGGGCTACAATGAGCAGTTCTTC.

This clonotype occurred a few times. The rearrangement uses TRBV29-1 and TRBJ1-1; no clear D. Trimming removed 2 bases from V and 7 bases from J, with 8 bases in between. CDR3 length equals 11 residues. Germline V gene data show CDR1 as SQVTM and CDR2 as ANQGSEA. CDR3 sequence: CSVEPAHEAFF. In DNA form, the CDR3 reads TGCAGCGTTGAACCAGCCCATGAAGCTTTCTTT.

J is TRBJ2-7 and V is TRBV4-2, with TRBD2 as a possible D gene (6 bases). Per the germline V gene, CDR1 is LGHNA and CDR2 is YNFKEQ. This CDR3 region has 15 residues. V lost 1 base and J lost 5, with 15 bases in between. The CDR3, as DNA: TGTGCCAGCAGCCAAGGCCCCGGGAGACGGAACGAGCAGTACTTC. This translates into CASSQGPGRRNEQYF.

This clonotype was seen many times. V is TRBV7-9 and J is TRBJ2-3; 10 nucleotides line up with TRBD2. Germline CDR1 and CDR2: SEHNR and FQNEAQ (reference sequence). This CDR3 is built from 17 residues. Trimming cost V 3 bases and J 5 bases; bases outside gene matches: 11. The CDR3 DNA reads TGTGCCAGCAGCTTCCCGCTAGCGGGAGTGCAGGGAGATACGCAGTATTTT. Translated: CASSFPLAGVQGDTQYF.

This rearrangement joins TRBV29-1 to TRBJ2-1; TRBD2 matches at 9 bases. This CDR3 spans 14 amino acids. Trimming took 3 bases from V and 7 from J; bases not matched to a gene: 7. Looked up from germline, CDR1 is SQVTM and CDR2 is ANQGSEA. The CDR3 DNA reads as TGCAGCGTTGATTGGGGACTAGCCAGTAATGAGCAGTTCTTC. The encoded protein is CSVDWGLASNEQFF.

This chain links TRBV11-2 with TRBJ2-1, with 13 bases that match TRBD2. Germline loops: CDR1 SGHAT, CDR2 FQNNGV. The CDR3 loop spans 18 amino acids. V trimming: 4 bases; J trimming: 0 bases; junction bases outside the gene matches: 6. The CDR3 sequence: CASSSYRTSGSSYNEQFF. The CDR3 bases are TGTGCCAGCAGCTCATACCGGACTAGCGGGAGCTCCTACAATGAGCAGTTCTTC. The full variable domain, with the rest looked up from reference TRBV11-2 and TRBJ2-1, is EAGVAQSPRYKIIEKRQSVAFWCNPISGHATLYWYQQILGQGPKLLIQFQNNGVVDDSQLPKDRFSAERLKGVDSTLKIQPAKLEDSAVYLCASSSYRTSGSSYNEQFFGPGTRLTVL.

This clonotype came up many times. The chain joins TRBV12-3 or TRBV12-4 to TRBJ2-2; weak D call: TRBD2 (5 bases). There are 12 residues in the CDR3. V lost 10 bases and J lost 5, with 11 bases in between. In nucleotides, the CDR3 is TGTGCCAACCGTAGAGGGACCGGGGAGCTGTTTTTT. Translation gives CANRRGTGELFF.

This clonotype was seen more than once but under ten times. The chain couples TRBV6-1 to TRBJ2-5; TRBD2 agrees at 8 bases. CDR1 and CDR2 (germline): MNHNS, SASEGT. V lost 6 bases and J lost 1; bases outside the gene matches: 10. The CDR3 contains 16 residues. The CDR3 reads CASSQTPGRAQETQYF. The CDR3 coding sequence is TGTGCCAGCAGCCAAACTCCCGGGAGGGCCCAAGAGACCCAGTACTTC.

This clonotype was counted ten times or more. This rearrangement joins TRBV5-1 to TRBJ1-1; D is uncertain. Germline values: CDR1 SGHRS, CDR2 YFSETQ. This CDR3 spans 14 amino acids. The V end lost 4 bases, the J end lost 3 bases, and 13 bases lay between the germline ends. CDR3 amino acids: CASSPGWGYTEAFF. DNA of the CDR3: TGCGCCAGCAGCCCCGGGTGGGGATACACTGAAGCTTTCTTT.

The chain has TRBV6-2 or TRBV6-3 and TRBJ1-4; D is possibly TRBD1 (5 bases). The length of the CDR3 is 15 residues. Trimming pared 5 bases from V and 5 bases from J, leaving 15 bases between. CDR1 MNHEY and CDR2 SVGEGT come from the germline V gene. CDR3: CASSGPGDVNEKLFF. CDR3 in DNA: TGTGCCAGCAGTGGGCCCGGGGACGTGAATGAAAAACTGTTTTTT.

This clonotype was counted a few times. This chain connects TRBV20-1 to TRBJ2-4, with TRBD2 matching 7 bases. The CDR3 covers 11 residues. Germline V gene sequence: CDR1 DFQATT, CDR2 SNEGSKA (reference sequence). V was clipped by 5 bases and J by 13 bases; unmatched bases: 8. CDR3 loop: CSAVTGTTQYF. The CDR3 bases are TGCAGTGCTGTTACCGGGACTACCCAGTACTTC.

This clonotype was observed a handful of times. The V gene is TRBV29-1, the J gene TRBJ1-6; TRBD1 agrees at 7 bases. Trimming at V came to 3 bases and at J to 5 bases, leaving 1 base not matched to a gene. This CDR3 has 13 amino acids. Germline CDR1 and CDR2: SQVTM and ANQGSEA. The chain's CDR3 is CSVDTGDNSPLHF. The DNA of the CDR3 is TGCAGCGTTGACACAGGGGATAATTCACCCCTCCACTTT.

About this clonotype itself: Given a much more abundant clone one base away, this may be a read error. The chain carries TRBV5-4 and TRBJ2-7; D might be TRBD1 or TRBD2, each matching 6 bases. Germline V gene data show CDR1 as SGHNT and CDR2 as YYREEE (reference sequence). CDR3 size: 13 residues. The CDR3 DNA reads as TGTGCCAGGAGCTTAGGGGGGCGTAGGGAGCAGTACTTC. It translates to CARSLGGRREQYF.

In its sample, this clonotype was seen many times. The genes are TRBV20-1 and TRBJ2-6; the D gene is possibly TRBD1 (5 bases). V lost 5 bases, J lost 2 bases, and 19 bases lay in between. This CDR3 is 17 amino acids long. Per the germline V gene, CDR1 is DFQATT and CDR2 is SNEGSKA (reference sequence). The CDR3 loop reads CSAQMDALGPGANVLTF. DNA of the CDR3: TGCAGTGCTCAGATGGATGCGTTGGGGCCTGGGGCCAACGTCCTGACTTTC.

A few counts support this clonotype. The chain has TRBV20-1 and TRBJ2-7; D possibly matches TRBD1 or TRBD2 (6 bases each). V lost 1 base and J lost 10, with 20 bases in between. Germline-derived CDR1 and CDR2 are DFQATT and SNEGSKA (reference sequence). This CDR3 comprises 14 residues. The CDR3 nucleotides are TGCAGTGCTAGAGGGGGGCAGGGGAGGTTGGATCAGTACTTC. Translated: CSARGGQGRLDQYF.

V usage is TRBV7-2 and J usage is TRBJ2-3; possibly TRBD1 or TRBD2 for D (6 bases each). This CDR3 has 17 amino acids. The V gene lost 5 bases and the J gene lost 2 bases, with 20 bases spanning the gap. The germline V gene encodes CDR1 SGHTA and CDR2 FQGNSA. CDR3 protein: CASSGPGGLAITDTQYF. In nucleotides, the CDR3 is TGTGCCAGCAGCGGACCCGGGGGCCTAGCGATCACAGATACGCAGTATTTT.

A note on this clonotype: An end of the junction does not agree with germline; a read error may underlie this. The chain recombines TRBV5-1 with TRBJ2-2, with unresolved D. Germline CDR1 reads SGHRS; CDR2 reads YFSETQ. This CDR3 spans 13 amino acids. DNA for the CDR3: TGCACCAGCAGGCCTCACAATTTGGGGGAGCTGTTTTTT. Its protein product is CTSRPHNLGELFF. Complete variable domain (other parts from reference TRBV5-1 and TRBJ2-2): KAGVTQTPRYLIKTRGQQVTLSCSPISGHRSVSWYQQTPGQGLQFLFEYFSETQRNKGNFPGRFSGRQFSNSRSEMNVSTLELGDSALYLCTSRPHNLGELFFGEGSRLTVL.

J is TRBJ2-7 and V is TRBV18; D is possibly TRBD1 (5 bases). Trimming stripped 1 base from V and 0 bases from J, with 25 bases between. This CDR3 comprises 20 residues. The V gene's germline CDR1 is KGHSH and CDR2 LQKENI. The CDR3, as DNA: TGTGCCAGCTCACCACAGTTTGGAGACGTTGGGCCAGACAGCTCCTACGAGCAGTACTTC. Protein: CASSPQFGDVGPDSSYEQYF.

The chain employs TRBV27 and TRBJ2-7, with TRBD2 matching over 7 bases. From germline, CDR1 is MNHEY and CDR2 SMNVEV (reference sequence). The CDR3 totals 11 residues. The V and J ends lost 7 bases and 7 bases, in that order; junction bases with no gene match: 4. The CDR3 is CASKRDLEQYF. CDR3 sequence (DNA): TGTGCCAGCAAGCGGGACCTGGAGCAGTACTTC.